Below are 31 T cell receptor beta chains sequenced from a single sample in a study of blood T cells in healthy people across ages. A sample-barcoded 5' primer and a J-beta primer mix were used in a second PCR of roughly 6 to 11 cycles. MiXCR, applied by TCRdb to the 5' RACE reads, yields one record per CDR3 protein. The table includes fewer than 1,200,000 distinct CDR3 sequences, roughly a quarter detected once. This same sample was also part of a study on T cells of mothers and their children.

The sequencing sample was made of blood. Receptors originate from a girl aged 2-10 years in good health.

The CDR3 sequence is CASSIGDYQADTQYF. The CDR3 DNA follows: TGTGCCAGTAGTATAGGAGACTATCAAGCAGATACGCAGTATTTT. The gene calls are TRBV19 and TRBJ2-3; possible D gene TRBD2, 5 bases. This CDR3 is 15 amino acids long. V was shortened by 1 base and J by 4 bases, with 12 bases between the two germline ends. Per germline, CDR1 LNHDA and CDR2 SQIVND (reference sequence).

The chain uses TRBV7-9 and TRBJ2-1, with 10 bases that match TRBD2. This CDR3 contains 14 residues. V gave up 11 bases and J gave up 5 bases; unmatched junction bases: 9. Germline CDR1 and CDR2: SEHNR and FQNEAQ (reference sequence). The CDR3 bases are TGTGCCTGCTACGGACTAGCGGAGGACAATGAGCAGTTCTTC. It is translated as CACYGLAEDNEQFF.

V is TRBV7-2 and J is TRBJ2-1, with unresolved D. This CDR3 has 14 amino acids. From germline, CDR1 is SGHTA and CDR2 FQGNSA. V was trimmed by 1 base and J by 1 base, leaving 5 bases between them. The CDR3 region is CASSLVHSYNEQFF. DNA for the CDR3: TGTGCCAGCAGCTTAGTCCATTCCTACAATGAGCAGTTCTTC.

This clonotype was counted only a few times. The V gene is TRBV7-2, the J gene TRBJ2-4; no reliable D call. The CDR3 has 14 residues. The V end was cut by 4 bases, the J end by 0 bases, with 7 bases between. CDR1 SGHTA and CDR2 FQGNSA come from the germline V gene. The DNA for the CDR3 is TGTGCCAGCAGCTGGAAGGGAGCCAAAAACATTCAGTACTTC. It codes for CASSWKGAKNIQYF.

This clonotype came up a few times. The V call is TRBV4-1, the J call TRBJ1-2; possible D gene TRBD1, 6 bases. Germline lookup yields CDR1 MGHRA and CDR2 YSYEKL. This CDR3 is 15 amino acids long. The germline V and J ends were trimmed by 0 bases and 8 bases, with 16 bases remaining between them. CDR3 DNA: TGCGCCAGCAGCCAAGATCGGGGTGCAGGGACAGGCTACACCTTC. It codes for CASSQDRGAGTGYTF.

The chain couples TRBV12-3 or TRBV12-4 to TRBJ2-3; D might be TRBD2 (5 bases). V was trimmed by 5 bases and J by 6 bases, leaving 24 bases between them. The CDR3 is 17 residues long. This CDR3 reads CASSRGLGRATSDTQYF. The CDR3 nucleotides are TGTGCCAGCAGTCGGGGATTAGGACGAGCGACTTCTGATACGCAGTATTTT.

In its sample, this clonotype was seen many times. The chain combines TRBV27 with TRBJ2-1; D perhaps matches TRBD2 (6 bases). This CDR3 contains 13 residues. V lost 5 bases, J lost 10 bases, and 15 bases lay in between. The germline V gene encodes CDR1 MNHEY and CDR2 SMNVEV (reference sequence). The CDR3 nucleotides read TGTGCCAGCAGTAAATCGGGAGCCCCCGAGCAGTTCTTC. Its translation is CASSKSGAPEQFF.

The chain carries TRBV5-5 and TRBJ2-5; 7 nucleotides agree with TRBD1. The last part of the DNA fits TRBJ2-1 better; the J call may be wrong. Germline V gives CDR1 SGHKS, CDR2 YYEKEE (reference sequence). The CDR3 has 14 residues. CDR3 coding DNA: TGTGCCAGCAGCGCCCGCCGGGACAGCAATGAGCAGTTCTTC. As protein: CASSARRDSNEQFF.

This clonotype has only one observation. The chain joins TRBV14 to TRBJ1-1, with no clear D. Per germline, CDR1 SGHDN and CDR2 FVKESK. The CDR3 totals 11 residues. V was cut by 4 bases and J by 11 bases, with 11 bases left in between. DNA for the CDR3: TGTGCCAGCAGCCCCTTCCCGGAGGCTTTCTTT. This codes for CASSPFPEAFF.

The chain is built from TRBV12-3 or TRBV12-4 and TRBJ2-1, with TRBD2 matching over 14 bases. The CDR3 sequence is 16 residues long. With V trimmed by 4 bases and J by 10 bases, 9 bases remained unmatched. The CDR3 DNA is TGTGCCAGCAGTTCGCGACTAGCGGGGGGGCCTGAGGAGCAGTTCTTC. Translating it yields CASSSRLAGGPEEQFF.

This clonotype was detected only a few times. Compared with germline, one end of the junction differs, possibly owing to a read error. The chain couples TRBV7-7 to TRBJ2-5; no reliable D call. Per the germline V gene, CDR1 is SSHAT and CDR2 is FNYEAQ (reference sequence). The CDR3 totals 14 residues. The CDR3 is CASSLAPGPETQYF. The CDR3 DNA is TGTGCTAGCAGCTTAGCCCCCGGCCCAGAGACCCAGTACTTC.

This clonotype was seen more than once but under ten times. Germline and junction disagree at one end, which may indicate a read error. The CDR3 protein is CASTSGGGQGFSDEQFF. The CDR3 nucleotides read TGCGCGAGCACATCTGGGGGAGGACAGGGATTTAGCGATGAGCAGTTCTTC. The chain is built from TRBV4-1 and TRBJ2-1, with TRBD1 matching over 8 bases. The CDR3 contains 17 residues. Germline V gene lookup returns CDR1 MGHRA and CDR2 YSYEKL.

The gene calls are TRBV29-1 and TRBJ2-7, with D perhaps TRBD2 (5 bases). The CDR3 extends over 11 amino acids. Deletions cut 2 bases from V and 9 bases from J, with 11 bases between. The V gene's germline CDR1 is SQVTM and CDR2 ANQGSEA. The CDR3 is CSVENGAGQYF. The CDR3 DNA reads TGCAGCGTTGAAAATGGCGCGGGGCAGTACTTC.

The genes are TRBV27 and TRBJ2-7, with 7 bases identical to TRBD2. This CDR3 has 15 residues. Germline trimming cut 2 bases from V and 4 bases from J; bases unmatched to any gene: 8. The germline CDR1 and CDR2 sequences are MNHEY and SMNVEV (reference sequence). CDR3 sequence: CASSLGWDYLYEQYF. The CDR3 DNA reads TGTGCCAGCAGTTTAGGATGGGACTACCTGTACGAGCAGTACTTC.

The CDR3 spells CASSLAAGTGEQYF. In DNA, the CDR3 is TGTGCCAGCAGCTTAGCAGCGGGAACAGGCGAGCAGTACTTC. The chain has TRBV7-3 and TRBJ2-7, with TRBD2 matching 7 bases. Germline CDR1 is SGHTA and CDR2 is FQGTGA. The length of the CDR3 is 14 residues. V shed 2 bases and J 6 bases; nucleotides not matched to a gene: 7.

This clonotype was detected only a few times. V gene TRBV6-5 combines with J gene TRBJ2-5; a possible D gene is TRBD1 (7 bases). The closer fit of TRBJ2-7 to the DNA end suggests the J call may be wrong. The CDR3 sequence is 18 residues long. The germline V gene has CDR1 MNHEY and CDR2 SVGAGI. The CDR3 DNA reads as TGTGCCAGCAGTTACTCGATGTCCTTAGGACAGGACTACTACGAGCAGTACTTC. Translating it yields CASSYSMSLGQDYYEQYF.

In DNA, the CDR3 is TGTGCCAGCAGTTTCATGTCCGGTTTAGGCTCCTACAATGAGCAGTTCTTC. Translated: CASSFMSGLGSYNEQFF. The chain recombines TRBV28 with TRBJ2-1; D is unclear. Germline V gene data show CDR1 as MDHEN and CDR2 as SYDVKM. CDR3 length: 17 residues. Trimming took off 3 bases at V and 0 bases at J, with 15 bases between the two ends.

This clonotype was detected only a few times. The V gene is TRBV28, the J gene TRBJ1-3, with D perhaps matching TRBD1 (5 bases). Trimming stripped 7 bases from V and 4 bases from J, with 17 bases between. CDR3 length: 15 amino acids. Germline CDR1 and CDR2: MDHEN and SYDVKM. The CDR3, as DNA: TGTGCCAGCACCTCATCCAGACAGAGCGGAAACACCATATATTTT. Translation gives CASTSSRQSGNTIYF.

This clonotype has just a few counts. This rearrangement joins TRBV29-1 to TRBJ2-1, with 9 bases identical to TRBD2. Trimming cost V 6 bases and J 0 bases; bases outside gene matches: 3. The germline V gene has CDR1 SQVTM and CDR2 ANQGSEA. The CDR3 is made up of 14 amino acids. The CDR3 here is CSVAAGGSYNEQFF. The CDR3 DNA reads as TGCAGCGTGGCAGCGGGGGGCTCCTACAATGAGCAGTTCTTC.

This clonotype was picked up a small number of times. The rearrangement uses TRBV13 and TRBJ2-7; maybe TRBD2 (6 bases). The germline V gene has CDR1 PRHDT and CDR2 FYEKMQ (reference sequence). The CDR3 contains 15 residues. The germline V and J ends were trimmed by 6 bases and 8 bases, with 23 bases remaining between them. CDR3 amino acids: CASSLFPAGFVKQYF. DNA of the CDR3: TGTGCCAGCAGTTTGTTCCCAGCGGGCTTTGTAAAGCAGTACTTC.

The rearrangement joins TRBV20-1 to TRBJ2-1; D is perhaps TRBD2 (5 bases). This CDR3 spans 14 amino acids. Germline CDR1 is DFQATT and CDR2 is SNEGSKA (reference sequence). V gave up 4 bases and J gave up 1 base, with 11 bases separating them. CDR3 nucleotides: TGCAGTGCTAATCCAAGGGAGTCCTACAATGAGCAGTTCTTC. Translated: CSANPRESYNEQFF.

The table lists this clonotype with a few counts. The V call is TRBV6-2 or TRBV6-3, the J call TRBJ2-7, with D perhaps TRBD2 (5 bases). The V gene's germline CDR1 is MNHEY and CDR2 SVGEGT. The V end lost 6 bases, the J end lost 3 bases, and 9 bases lay between the germline ends. There are 12 residues in the CDR3. CDR3 sequence: CASSGLIYEQYF. CDR3 DNA: TGTGCCAGCAGCGGACTGATCTACGAGCAGTACTTC.

Only a few counts were recorded for this clonotype. This chain links TRBV5-6 with TRBJ2-5, with D hard to call. The J call may not be correct, given that the DNA end is closer to TRBJ2-1. Germline V gene lookup returns CDR1 SGHDT and CDR2 YYEEEE. CDR3 length: 16 amino acids. The CDR3 nucleotides are TGTGCCAGCAGCTTGGCCAATTCGGGCGGAATCAATGAGCAGTTCTTC. Encoded protein: CASSLANSGGINEQFF.

The chain has TRBV7-3 and TRBJ2-2, with D unclear. Germline-derived CDR1 and CDR2 are SGHTA and FQGTGA. Deletions cut 5 bases from V and 8 bases from J, with 12 bases between. The CDR3 runs 13 residues. DNA for the CDR3: TGTGCCAGCAGCCCCATGGGGTCGGGGGAGCTGTTTTTT. Its protein product is CASSPMGSGELFF.

This clonotype occurred a few times. The V and J genes are TRBV20-1 and TRBJ1-2, with 10 bases fitting TRBD1. The CDR3 consists of 15 residues. The germline V gene encodes CDR1 DFQATT and CDR2 SNEGSKA (reference sequence). The V and J ends lost 0 bases and 8 bases, in that order; junction bases with no gene match: 9. DNA of the CDR3: TGCAGTGCTAGAGATCCACCGGACAGGGGGGGAGGCTACACCTTC. It codes for CSARDPPDRGGGYTF.

The chain couples TRBV20-1 to TRBJ2-7; TRBD2 matches 10 bases. J gave up 4 bases and V 0 bases, and 12 bases lay outside the gene matches. Germline-derived CDR1 and CDR2 are DFQATT and SNEGSKA (reference sequence). This CDR3 comprises 17 residues. CDR3 residues: CSARDQARTSGPYEQYF. The CDR3 DNA reads TGCAGTGCTAGAGATCAGGCCAGGACTAGCGGACCATACGAGCAGTACTTC.

This chain links TRBV4-1 with TRBJ2-5; 7 bases are a match to TRBD2. The J call is in doubt because the DNA end fits TRBJ2-1 better. Germline-derived CDR1 and CDR2 are MGHRA and YSYEKL. CDR3 length: 16 residues. CDR3 sequence (DNA): TGCGCCAGCAGCCAAGATGGACTAGTGGGAGTCAATGAGCAGTTCTTC. Residues: CASSQDGLVGVNEQFF.

The V call is TRBV4-1, the J call TRBJ2-7; 10 nucleotides match TRBD2. Trimming removed 3 bases from V and 3 bases from J; junction bases left unmatched: 8. Germline assignment: CDR1 MGHRA and CDR2 YSYEKL. The CDR3 is 16 amino acids. The CDR3 bases are TGCGCCAGCAGCCAGTACGGGCTAGCGGGAGACTACGAGCAGTACTTC. Translated: CASSQYGLAGDYEQYF.

On this clonotype itself: At one end the junction does not follow the germline gene, possibly because of a read error. The gene calls are TRBV7-7 and TRBJ2-1, with D maybe TRBD2 (6 bases). CDR3 size: 15 residues. Germline V gene lookup returns CDR1 SSHAT and CDR2 FNYEAQ (reference sequence). CDR3 sequence: CASSPRVAANNEQFF. The CDR3 bases are TGTGCTAGCAGCCCCAGAGTAGCGGCTAACAATGAGCAGTTCTTC.

The chain is built from TRBV6-5 and TRBJ2-3, with 10 bases matching TRBD2. The CDR3 runs 16 residues. Germline trimming cut 2 bases from V and 3 bases from J; bases unmatched to any gene: 5. Germline CDR1 MNHEY, CDR2 SVGAGI. This CDR3 is CASSYKRGGLTDTQYF. CDR3 in DNA: TGTGCCAGCAGTTACAAGCGGGGGGGCTTAACAGATACGCAGTATTTT.

This clonotype showed up just a few times. The chain carries TRBV7-8 and TRBJ2-5, with D unresolved. The J call may not be correct, given that the DNA end is closer to TRBJ2-1. The germline gives CDR1 SGHVS, CDR2 FQNEAQ. This CDR3 has 13 amino acids. The CDR3 DNA reads TGTGCCAGCAGCCCTGACCTTGGGGATGAGCAGTTCTTC. Encoded protein: CASSPDLGDEQFF.